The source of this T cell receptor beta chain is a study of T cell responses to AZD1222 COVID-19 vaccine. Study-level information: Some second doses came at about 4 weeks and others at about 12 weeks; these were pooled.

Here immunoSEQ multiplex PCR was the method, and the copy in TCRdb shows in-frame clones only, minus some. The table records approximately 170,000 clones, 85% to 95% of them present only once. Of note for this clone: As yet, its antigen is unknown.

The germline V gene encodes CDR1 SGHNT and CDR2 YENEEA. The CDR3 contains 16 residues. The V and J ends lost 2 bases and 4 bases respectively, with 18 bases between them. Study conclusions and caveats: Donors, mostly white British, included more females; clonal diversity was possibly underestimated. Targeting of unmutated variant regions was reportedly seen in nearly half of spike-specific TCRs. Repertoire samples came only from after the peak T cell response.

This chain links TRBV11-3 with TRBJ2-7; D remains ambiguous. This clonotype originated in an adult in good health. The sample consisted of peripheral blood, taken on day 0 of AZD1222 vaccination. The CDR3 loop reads CASSLRFTQPPYEQYF. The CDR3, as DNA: TGTGCCAGCAGCTTACGGTTCACACAGCCGCCGTACGAGCAGTACTTC.